This is a list of T cell receptor beta chains from one sample in a study of blood T cell repertoires in COVID-19. Clones were read by immunoSEQ multiplex PCR, and TCRdb kept only the in-frame ones, dropping some. The table records around 250,000 clones, approximately 85% of them present only once. Sequences were obtained from peripheral blood. Every receptor here comes from a man aged 50-60 years with active or convalescent COVID-19. CDR3s include the opening cysteine and the closing phenylalanine or tryptophan. A D gene is named only where the DNA matches it firmly.

j_call v_call d_call cdr3_length cdr3_nt cdr3_aa
TRBJ1-1 TRBV9 - 16 TGTGCCAGCAGCGTAGGCGCTGGGAGGACGAACACTGAAGCTTTCTTT CASSVGAGRTNTEAFF
TRBJ2-5 TRBV5-6 TRBD1 14 TGTGCCAGCAGCCTACGGACAGGGGCGGAGACCCAGTACTTC CASSLRTGAETQYF
TRBJ1-5 TRBV19 - 17 TGTGCCAGTAGTACCCCCCGGGACTTCTATAGCAATCAGCCCCAGCATTTT CASSTPRDFYSNQPQHF
TRBJ2-1 TRBV24-1 TRBD1 16 TGTGCCACCAGTCGGGGGGGGACAGGGGTATACAATGAGCAGTTCTTC CATSRGGTGVYNEQFF
TRBJ2-1 TRBV2 TRBD2 17 TGTGCCAGCAGACGGGCCAGGACTAGCGGGACCTACAATGAGCAGTTCTTC CASRRARTSGTYNEQFF
TRBJ2-1 TRBV7-9 - 14 TGTGCCAGCAGCTTCCCCAACTCCTACAATGAGCAGTTCTTC CASSFPNSYNEQFF
TRBJ1-1 TRBV5-1 - 15 TGCGCCAGCAGCCTTGATCGGGGGGTGGGAACTGAAGCTTTCTTT CASSLDRGVGTEAFF
TRBJ2-1 TRBV5-1 TRBD2 13 TGCGCCAGCAGCCAAGCGGGACTCAATGAGCAGTTCTTC CASSQAGLNEQFF
TRBJ2-5 TRBV3-1/TRBV3-2 TRBD2 17 TGTGCCAGCAGCCTCATCGGACTAGCGGATTTCCAAGAGACCCAGTACTTC CASSLIGLADFQETQYF
TRBJ1-2 TRBV6-1 TRBD1 16 TGTGCCAGCAGTGAGAGGGGGTTGGGACAGACCTATGGCTACACCTTC CASSERGLGQTYGYTF